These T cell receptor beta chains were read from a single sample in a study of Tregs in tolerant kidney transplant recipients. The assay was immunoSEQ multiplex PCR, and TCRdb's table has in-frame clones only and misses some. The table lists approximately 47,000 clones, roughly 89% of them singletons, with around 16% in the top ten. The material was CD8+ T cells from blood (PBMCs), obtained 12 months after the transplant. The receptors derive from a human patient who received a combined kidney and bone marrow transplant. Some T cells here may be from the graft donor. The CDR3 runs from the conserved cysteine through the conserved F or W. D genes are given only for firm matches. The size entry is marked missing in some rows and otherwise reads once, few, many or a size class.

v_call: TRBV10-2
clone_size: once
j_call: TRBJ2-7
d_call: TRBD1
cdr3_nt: TGCGCCAGCGGAGCAGGGGGCGGGAACTACGAGCAGTACTTC
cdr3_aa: CASGAGGGNYEQYF

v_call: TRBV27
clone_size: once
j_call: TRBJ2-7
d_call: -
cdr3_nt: TGTGCCAGCAGTTTACGGTTAGGGGCGTTCCACGAGCAGTACTTC
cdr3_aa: CASSLRLGAFHEQYF

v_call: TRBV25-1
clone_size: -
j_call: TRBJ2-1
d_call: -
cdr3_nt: TGTGCCAGCAGTGAAAAGTTGAGTAGCACCCACAATGAGCAGTTCTTC
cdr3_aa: CASSEKLSSTHNEQFF

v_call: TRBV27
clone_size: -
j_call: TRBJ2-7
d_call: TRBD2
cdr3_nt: TGTGCCAGCAGCAACGGACTGTTTAGCGGGAGGCCCTACGAGCAGTACTTC
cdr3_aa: CASSNGLFSGRPYEQYF

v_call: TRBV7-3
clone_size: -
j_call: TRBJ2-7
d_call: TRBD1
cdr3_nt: TGTGCCAGCAGCTTAGGGACAGGAGGACCTTACGAGCAGTACTTC
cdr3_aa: CASSLGTGGPYEQYF

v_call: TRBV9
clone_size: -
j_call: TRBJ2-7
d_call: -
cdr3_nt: TGTGCCAGCAGCGCGGGGTCCTACGAGCAGTACTTC
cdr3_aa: CASSAGSYEQYF

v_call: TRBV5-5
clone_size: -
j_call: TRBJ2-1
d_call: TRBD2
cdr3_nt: TGTGCCAGCAGCCCAACTAGCGAGTTCTACAATGAGCAGTTCTTC
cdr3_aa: CASSPTSEFYNEQFF

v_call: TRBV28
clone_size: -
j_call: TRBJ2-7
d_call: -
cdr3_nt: TGTGCCAGCAGTTTCCCCACAGGGTATCTTTACTACGAGCAGTACTTC
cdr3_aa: CASSFPTGYLYYEQYF

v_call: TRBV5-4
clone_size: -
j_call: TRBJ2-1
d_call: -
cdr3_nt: TGTGCCAGCAGCTTGGGTCCGGGTATTCACAATGAGCAGTTCTTC
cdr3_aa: CASSLGPGIHNEQFF

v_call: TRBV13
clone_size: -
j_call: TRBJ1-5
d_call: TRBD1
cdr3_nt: TGTGCCAGCAGCTTGGGGACAGGGAGTCAGCCCCAGCATTTT
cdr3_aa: CASSLGTGSQPQHF

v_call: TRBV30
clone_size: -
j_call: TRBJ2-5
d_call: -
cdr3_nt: TGTGCCTGGAGTGTAAGCGCCCCAGAGACCCAGTACTTC
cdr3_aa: CAWSVSAPETQYF

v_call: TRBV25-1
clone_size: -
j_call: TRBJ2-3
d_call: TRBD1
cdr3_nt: TGTGCCATCGGACAGGGTGACGCAGATACGCAGTATTTT
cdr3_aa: CAIGQGDADTQYF

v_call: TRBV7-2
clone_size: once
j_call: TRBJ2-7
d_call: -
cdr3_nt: TGTGCCAGCAGCCCCTTGGCGGTTTCCTACGAGCAGTACTTC
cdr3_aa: CASSPLAVSYEQYF

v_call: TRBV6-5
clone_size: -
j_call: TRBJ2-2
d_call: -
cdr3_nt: TGTGCCACCATCCCGGGGAACACCGGGGAGCTGTTTTTT
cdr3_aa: CATIPGNTGELFF

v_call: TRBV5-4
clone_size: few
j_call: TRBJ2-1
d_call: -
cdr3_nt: TGTGCCAGCAGCTTAGGCGGGTCCCACAATGAGCAGTTCTTC
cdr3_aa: CASSLGGSHNEQFF

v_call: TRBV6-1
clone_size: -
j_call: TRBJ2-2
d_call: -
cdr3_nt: TGTGCCAGCAGTGTGGAGACCCCCTCGCGGTATGGCGGGGAGCTGTTTTTT
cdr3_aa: CASSVETPSRYGGELFF

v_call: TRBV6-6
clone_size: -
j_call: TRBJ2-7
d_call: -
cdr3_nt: TGTGCCAGCAACGAGTACCCCGATTACGAGCAGTACTTC
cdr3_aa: CASNEYPDYEQYF

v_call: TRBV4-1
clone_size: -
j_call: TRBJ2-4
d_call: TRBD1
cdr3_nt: TGCGCCAGCAGCCATAAGTATGGGACAGAGTCGTATGCCAAAAACATTCAGTACTTC
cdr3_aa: CASSHKYGTESYAKNIQYF

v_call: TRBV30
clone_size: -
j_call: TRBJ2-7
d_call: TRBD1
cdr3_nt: TGTGCCTGGAGTCGGGGACAGGGGATCGGCGAGCAGTACTTC
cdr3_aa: CAWSRGQGIGEQYF

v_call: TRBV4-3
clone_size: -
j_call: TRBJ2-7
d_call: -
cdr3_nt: TGCGCCAGCAGCCAAGATGAGCTAGGCGAGCAGTACTTC
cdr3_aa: CASSQDELGEQYF

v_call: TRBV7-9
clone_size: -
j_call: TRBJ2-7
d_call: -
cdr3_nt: TGTGCCAGCAGCTTAATCGACAGATACTACGAGCAGTACTTC
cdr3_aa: CASSLIDRYYEQYF

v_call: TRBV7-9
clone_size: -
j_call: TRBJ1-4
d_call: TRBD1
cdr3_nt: TGTGCCAGCAGCCTCTCGGGACAGGGTTTGGGCCCCCATGAAAAACTGTTTTTT
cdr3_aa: CASSLSGQGLGPHEKLFF

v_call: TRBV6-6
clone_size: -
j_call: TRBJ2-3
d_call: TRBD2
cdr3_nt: TGTGCCAGCAGCGGGGGGGCCCCAGATACGCAGTATTTT
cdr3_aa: CASSGGAPDTQYF

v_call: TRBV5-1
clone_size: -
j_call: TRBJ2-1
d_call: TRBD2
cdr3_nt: TGCGCCAGCAGCAGCAACAGGGGAGGACTAGCGGGAGGGGCTGATGAGCAGTTCTTC
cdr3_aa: CASSSNRGGLAGGADEQFF

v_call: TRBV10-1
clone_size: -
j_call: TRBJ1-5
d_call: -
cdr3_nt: TGCGCCAGCAGTGATCTTGTGACACTCAATAAGGAGCCCCAGCATTTT
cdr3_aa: CASSDLVTLNKEPQHF

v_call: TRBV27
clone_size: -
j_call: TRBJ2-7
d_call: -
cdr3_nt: TGTGCCAGCAGTTCATCGAGCGGCCCGGTCAACTACGAGCAGTACTTC
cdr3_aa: CASSSSSGPVNYEQYF

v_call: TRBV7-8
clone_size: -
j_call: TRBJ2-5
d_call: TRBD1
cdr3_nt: TGTGCCAGCAGGCAGGGGGACGAGACCCAGTACTTC
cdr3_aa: CASRQGDETQYF

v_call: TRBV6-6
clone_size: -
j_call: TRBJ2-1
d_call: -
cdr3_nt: TGTGCCAGCAGTTACCCTGGCGGGACCTCCTACAATGAGCAGTTCTTC
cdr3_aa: CASSYPGGTSYNEQFF

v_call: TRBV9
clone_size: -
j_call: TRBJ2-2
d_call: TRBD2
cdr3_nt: TGTGCCAGCAGCGACCGAGTGGCGGGGGGACGTCCCGGGGAGCTGTTTTTT
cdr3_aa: CASSDRVAGGRPGELFF

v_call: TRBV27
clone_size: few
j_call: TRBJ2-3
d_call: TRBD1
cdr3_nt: TGTGCCAGCAGTTTCACAGGGGCTAGAGATACGCAGTATTTT
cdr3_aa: CASSFTGARDTQYF

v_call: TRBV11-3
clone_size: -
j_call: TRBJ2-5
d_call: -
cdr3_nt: TGTGCCAGCAGCCTTTGGCTAGCAGACAACCCGCTTCAGACCCAGTACTTC
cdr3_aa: CASSLWLADNPLQTQYF

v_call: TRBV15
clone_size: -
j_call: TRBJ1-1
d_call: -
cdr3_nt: TGTGCCACCAGCAGAGTAGGAGGGTCCACTGAAGCTTTCTTT
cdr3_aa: CATSRVGGSTEAFF

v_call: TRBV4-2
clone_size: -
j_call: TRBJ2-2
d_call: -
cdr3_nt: TGTGCCAGCAGCCAAGAGGGGCCCTTGGCCGGGGAGCTGTTTTTT
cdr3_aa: CASSQEGPLAGELFF

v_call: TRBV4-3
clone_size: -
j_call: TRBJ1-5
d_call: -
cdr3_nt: TGCGCCAGCAGCCAAGGTCAGAGGGGGGGTCAGCCCCAGCATTTT
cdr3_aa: CASSQGQRGGQPQHF

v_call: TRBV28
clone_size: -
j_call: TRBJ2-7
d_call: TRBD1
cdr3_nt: TGTGCCAGCAGTCCCTCCCGAGAGGGGGCCGGTTACGAGCAGTACTTC
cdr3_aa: CASSPSREGAGYEQYF

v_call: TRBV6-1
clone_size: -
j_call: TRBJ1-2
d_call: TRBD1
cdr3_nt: TGTGCCAGCAGTGAATGGACAGGGGGCTATGGCTACACCTTC
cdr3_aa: CASSEWTGGYGYTF

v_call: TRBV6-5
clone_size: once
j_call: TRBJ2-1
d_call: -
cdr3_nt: TGTGCCAGCCGCAGAGGAACACTGCAGTTCTTC
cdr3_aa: CASRRGTLQFF

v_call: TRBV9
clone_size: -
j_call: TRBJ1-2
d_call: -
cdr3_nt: TGTGCCAGCACACCGGAGAGTGGGCTATCGGGGAAGGATGGCTACACCTTC
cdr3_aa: CASTPESGLSGKDGYTF

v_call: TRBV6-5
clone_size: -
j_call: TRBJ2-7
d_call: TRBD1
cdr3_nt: TGTGCCAGCAGTTACTCCAACAGGGGGCACGAGCAGTACTTC
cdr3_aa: CASSYSNRGHEQYF

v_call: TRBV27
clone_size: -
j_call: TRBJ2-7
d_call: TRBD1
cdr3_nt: TGTGCCAGCAGTTACGACAGGGGAAGTGGCGAGCAGTACTTC
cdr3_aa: CASSYDRGSGEQYF

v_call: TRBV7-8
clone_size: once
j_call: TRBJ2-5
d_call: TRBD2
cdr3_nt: TGTGCCAGCAGCTTAGCTGGACTAGGGGTGGAGACCCAGTACTTC
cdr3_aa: CASSLAGLGVETQYF

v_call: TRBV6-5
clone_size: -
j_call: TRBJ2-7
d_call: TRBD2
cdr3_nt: TGTGCCAGCAGTTACGTTTTACCAGCGGGAAACGAGCAGTACTTC
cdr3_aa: CASSYVLPAGNEQYF

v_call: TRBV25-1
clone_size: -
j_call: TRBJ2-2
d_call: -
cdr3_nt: TGTGCCAGCAGTCTTTCTCCCGGGGAGCTGTTTTTT
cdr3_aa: CASSLSPGELFF

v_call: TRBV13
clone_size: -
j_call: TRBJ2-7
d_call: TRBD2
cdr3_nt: TGTGCCAGCAGCTTTGGGACTAGCGGTAGCTACGAGCAGTACTTC
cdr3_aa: CASSFGTSGSYEQYF

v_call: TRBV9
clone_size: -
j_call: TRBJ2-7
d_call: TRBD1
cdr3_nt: TGTGCCAGCAGCGTAGGACAGGGGCCCTACGAGCAGTACTTC
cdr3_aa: CASSVGQGPYEQYF

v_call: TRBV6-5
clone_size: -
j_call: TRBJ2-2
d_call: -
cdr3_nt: TGTGCCAGCAGTTACTACTGGTTACGGGAGCTGTTTTTT
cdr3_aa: CASSYYWLRELFF

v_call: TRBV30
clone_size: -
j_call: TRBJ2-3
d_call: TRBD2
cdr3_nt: TGTGCCTGGAGCGGAGCGGGAAGCACAGATACGCAGTATTTT
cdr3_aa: CAWSGAGSTDTQYF

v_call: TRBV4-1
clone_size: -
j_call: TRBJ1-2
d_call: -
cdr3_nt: TGCGCCAGCAGCCAAGAGGCGGGGTTCGACTATGGCTACACCTTC
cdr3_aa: CASSQEAGFDYGYTF

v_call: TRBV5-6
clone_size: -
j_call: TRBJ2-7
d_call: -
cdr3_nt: TGTGCCAGCAGCCCAGGGTCTTCCTACGAGCAGTACTTC
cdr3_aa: CASSPGSSYEQYF

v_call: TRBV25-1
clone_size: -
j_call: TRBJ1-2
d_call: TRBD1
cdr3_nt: TGTGCCAGCAGCATATCCGGGACAGACGGTTATGGCTACACCTTC
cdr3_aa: CASSISGTDGYGYTF

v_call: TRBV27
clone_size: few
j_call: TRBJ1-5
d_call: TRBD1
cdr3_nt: TGTGCCAGCAGGCCCGCCGGGACAGGGAATCAGCCCCAGCATTTT
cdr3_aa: CASRPAGTGNQPQHF

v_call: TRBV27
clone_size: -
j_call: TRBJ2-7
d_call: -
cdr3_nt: TGTGCCAGCAGTTTAACGGTCTCCTACGAGCAGTACTTC
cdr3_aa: CASSLTVSYEQYF

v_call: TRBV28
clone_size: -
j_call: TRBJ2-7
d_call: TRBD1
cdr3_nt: TGTGCCAGCAGCCCGGGACAGGTCCTCGAGCAGTACTTC
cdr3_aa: CASSPGQVLEQYF

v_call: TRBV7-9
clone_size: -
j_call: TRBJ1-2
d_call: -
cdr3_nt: TGTGCCAGCAGCCTCAACTATGGCTACACCTTC
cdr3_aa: CASSLNYGYTF

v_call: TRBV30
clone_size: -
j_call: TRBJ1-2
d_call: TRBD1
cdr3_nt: TGTGCCTGGAGTGTACTAAGGACAGGAAACTATGGCTACACCTTC
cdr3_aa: CAWSVLRTGNYGYTF

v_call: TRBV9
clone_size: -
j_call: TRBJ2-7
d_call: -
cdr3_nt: TGTGCCAGCAGTTCATCCTACGAGCAGTACTTC
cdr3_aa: CASSSSYEQYF

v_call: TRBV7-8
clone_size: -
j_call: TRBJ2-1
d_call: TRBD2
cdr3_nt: TGTGCCAGCAGCTTAGCGCCCCGGGGACTAGAAGTCCGACAGTTCTTC
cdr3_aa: CASSLAPRGLEVRQFF

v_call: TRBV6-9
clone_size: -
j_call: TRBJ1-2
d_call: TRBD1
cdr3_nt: TGTGCCAGCAGTTATACCCCACCTGACAGGGGGCCTCGGTATGGCTACACCTTC
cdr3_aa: CASSYTPPDRGPRYGYTF